This T cell receptor (beta chain) was found in a study of T cells expressing NK-cell markers. Study overall: From sorted CD3+CD56+NKG2C+, CD3+CD56+NKG2C- and CD3+CD56-NKG2C+ T cells came the TCR beta repertoires. Sequenced donors, eight in total, included seven who were HCMV-seropositive and one who was seronegative.

As the method of synthesis, 5'RACE template switching with UMIs yielded TCR beta cDNA. TCRdb reprocessed the 5' RACE reads; each CDR3 protein has one entry and no DNA is given. The sample totals about 460,000 distinct CDR3 sequences. This clonotype was obtained from a woman aged 45-65 years in good health. The sequencing input was blood T cells: a sorted CD56 or NKG2C T cell subset, CD4+ or CD8+ T cells, or bulk PBMC T cells (not recorded which).

The CDR3 loop reads CASSELAGVWTGELFF. The chain recombines TRBV2 with TRBJ2-2; the TRBD2 assignment by TCRdb is unverifiable without DNA. The CDR3 has 16 residues. Germline CDR1 reads SNHLY; CDR2 reads FYNNEI.